This T cell receptor (beta chain) appears in the sequencing data of a study of T cell responses to AZD1222 COVID-19 vaccine. Overall study results and limits: Two AZD1222 doses significantly raised spike-specific TCR breadth and depth over controls. Recipients of AZD1222 seropositive at baseline numbered only 6 or 7. Donors, mostly white British, included more females; clonal diversity was possibly underestimated. The study sampled repertoires only after the peak T cell response.

TCRdb's table, derived via immunoSEQ multiplex PCR, lists solely in-frame clones and lacks some. This table has fewer than 110,000 clones, 90% appearing once. CDR3 size: 13 residues. V shed 6 bases and J shed 4 bases, with 9 bases lying between them. The germline gives CDR1 LNHDA, CDR2 SQIVND (reference sequence). A remark on this clone: Antigen unknown.

The sample in question was peripheral blood, obtained on day 0 of AZD1222 vaccination. This sequence originates from an adult in good health. The chain uses TRBV19 and TRBJ2-2; possible D gene TRBD2, 5 bases. Here the CDR3 DNA reads TGTGCCAGTAGGGTTGAGGGCACCGGGGAGCTGTTTTTT. The encoded protein is CASRVEGTGELFF.